This is a list of T cell receptor beta chains from one sample in a study of cytotoxic CD8 clonotypes in ibrutinib-treated CLL. The table came from immunoSEQ multiplex PCR; TCRdb's copy has only in-frame clones and leaves some out. This sample carries tens of thousands of clones, approximately 71% of them seen once, and the ten largest clones take around 55%. The sequencing used PBMCs, collected after 24 months of ibrutinib treatment. These TCRs come from a human donor with chronic lymphocytic leukemia. CDR3s include the opening cysteine and the closing phenylalanine or tryptophan. The D gene is left open where the match is weak. The size of a clone is reported for some rows only, either as once, few or many, or as a class for expanded clones.

clone_size: NA; j_call: TRBJ1-2; d_call: NA; v_call: TRBV27; cdr3_nt: TGTGCCAGCAGTTTCGACCCCAATAACTATGGCTACACCTTC; cdr3_aa: CASSFDPNNYGYTF
clone_size: NA; j_call: TRBJ2-7; d_call: NA; v_call: TRBV6-5; cdr3_nt: TGTGCCAGCAGTAGGACATACTACGAGCAGTACTTC; cdr3_aa: CASSRTYYEQYF
clone_size: NA; j_call: TRBJ2-5; d_call: TRBD1; v_call: TRBV7-7; cdr3_nt: TGTGCTAGCAGCCACGGACAGGGTGGGGAGACCCAGTACTTC; cdr3_aa: CASSHGQGGETQYF
clone_size: NA; j_call: TRBJ2-7; d_call: NA; v_call: TRBV25-1; cdr3_nt: TGTGCCAGCAGTGAATCGATCAGATCCTACGAGCAGTACTTC; cdr3_aa: CASSESIRSYEQYF
clone_size: NA; j_call: TRBJ2-7; d_call: NA; v_call: TRBV28; cdr3_nt: TGTGCCAGCAGTTTGCTGACTGGATCCTACGAGCAGTACTTC; cdr3_aa: CASSLLTGSYEQYF
clone_size: NA; j_call: TRBJ2-1; d_call: NA; v_call: TRBV20-1; cdr3_nt: TGCAGTGCCCCTACGGTCGGGGTGCAGTTCTTC; cdr3_aa: CSAPTVGVQFF
clone_size: NA; j_call: TRBJ1-2; d_call: NA; v_call: TRBV4-1; cdr3_nt: TGCGCCAGCAGCCAAGATCTGCCCTACCTCCGGGGCTACACCTTC; cdr3_aa: CASSQDLPYLRGYTF
clone_size: NA; j_call: TRBJ2-3; d_call: TRBD2; v_call: TRBV11-2; cdr3_nt: TGTGCCAGCGAGCGGGGGAGGGGCACAGATACGCAGTATTTT; cdr3_aa: CASERGRGTDTQYF
clone_size: NA; j_call: TRBJ1-2; d_call: NA; v_call: TRBV28; cdr3_nt: TGTGCCAGCAGTTTGGTCAGGTATACCAGACTAGGCTATGGCTACACCTTC; cdr3_aa: CASSLVRYTRLGYGYTF
clone_size: NA; j_call: TRBJ2-5; d_call: TRBD1; v_call: TRBV7-9; cdr3_nt: TGTGCCAGCAGCGGCCAGGGGGAAGAGACCCAGTACTTC; cdr3_aa: CASSGQGEETQYF
clone_size: once; j_call: TRBJ2-4; d_call: NA; v_call: TRBV30; cdr3_nt: TGTGCCTGGAGTGAGGGGGGGGCCCTAGCCAAAAACATTCAGTACTTC; cdr3_aa: CAWSEGGALAKNIQYF
clone_size: few; j_call: TRBJ2-1; d_call: NA; v_call: TRBV7-6; cdr3_nt: TGTGCCAGCAGCCCATCCCGGACTACCACCTACAATGAGCAGTTCTTC; cdr3_aa: CASSPSRTTTYNEQFF
clone_size: NA; j_call: TRBJ1-2; d_call: NA; v_call: TRBV23-1; cdr3_nt: TGCGCCAGCAGTACAGGTTACAACTATGGCTACACCTTC; cdr3_aa: CASSTGYNYGYTF
clone_size: NA; j_call: TRBJ1-1; d_call: TRBD1; v_call: TRBV5-1; cdr3_nt: TGCGCCAGCAGCGAGACAGGGGTGAACACTGAAGCTTTCTTT; cdr3_aa: CASSETGVNTEAFF
clone_size: NA; j_call: TRBJ1-2; d_call: TRBD1; v_call: TRBV7-9; cdr3_nt: TGTGCCATTGGGGACAGCACTGGCTACACCTTC; cdr3_aa: CAIGDSTGYTF
clone_size: NA; j_call: TRBJ2-7; d_call: NA; v_call: TRBV30; cdr3_nt: TGTGCCTGGAGGTACTCGGGCATCCACGAGCAGTACTTC; cdr3_aa: CAWRYSGIHEQYF
clone_size: NA; j_call: TRBJ1-1; d_call: TRBD1; v_call: TRBV28; cdr3_nt: TGTGCCAGCAGTGCGGGGGACAGGAACACTGAAGCTTTCTTT; cdr3_aa: CASSAGDRNTEAFF
clone_size: NA; j_call: TRBJ1-4; d_call: NA; v_call: TRBV7-8; cdr3_nt: TGTGCCAGCAGCTACGCTGACAGTAATGAAAAACTGTTTTTT; cdr3_aa: CASSYADSNEKLFF
clone_size: NA; j_call: TRBJ1-6; d_call: TRBD1; v_call: TRBV28; cdr3_nt: TGTGCCATTAAGGACAGGATAAGTTCCTATAATTCACCCCTCCACTTT; cdr3_aa: CAIKDRISSYNSPLHF
clone_size: few; j_call: TRBJ1-2; d_call: NA; v_call: TRBV7-9; cdr3_nt: TGTGCCAGCAGCTTAGCTTCAGCTAACTATGGCTACACCTTC; cdr3_aa: CASSLASANYGYTF
clone_size: NA; j_call: TRBJ2-3; d_call: NA; v_call: TRBV29-1; cdr3_nt: TGCAGCGTTGCCTTAAACACAGATACGCAGTATTTT; cdr3_aa: CSVALNTDTQYF
clone_size: once; j_call: TRBJ2-2; d_call: NA; v_call: TRBV27; cdr3_nt: TGTGCCAGCAGTTCGTTCGGGGGAAACACCGGGGAGCTGTTTTTT; cdr3_aa: CASSSFGGNTGELFF
clone_size: NA; j_call: TRBJ2-2; d_call: NA; v_call: TRBV7-3; cdr3_nt: TGTGCCAGCAGCCCACAAGCGAGTAGCACCGGGGAGCTGTTTTTT; cdr3_aa: CASSPQASSTGELFF
clone_size: once; j_call: TRBJ1-5; d_call: NA; v_call: TRBV10-2; cdr3_nt: TGCGCCAGCAGTGAGTTTCTATGGGACGGGGGCGGGTCCCAGCATTTT; cdr3_aa: CASSEFLWDGGGSQHF
clone_size: NA; j_call: TRBJ2-7; d_call: NA; v_call: TRBV14; cdr3_nt: TGTGCCAGCAGCCAAGTAAGGGTGGGAGAGCAGTACTTC; cdr3_aa: CASSQVRVGEQYF
clone_size: NA; j_call: TRBJ1-5; d_call: NA; v_call: TRBV5-1; cdr3_nt: TGCGCCAGCAGCCCCAGGGGAGGGTATCAGCCCCAGCATTTT; cdr3_aa: CASSPRGGYQPQHF
clone_size: NA; j_call: TRBJ2-3; d_call: NA; v_call: TRBV7-3; cdr3_nt: TGTGCCAGCAGCTTAAGATCGGGGCCTCGACAGGATACGCAGTATTTT; cdr3_aa: CASSLRSGPRQDTQYF
clone_size: few; j_call: TRBJ1-1; d_call: TRBD1; v_call: TRBV11-2; cdr3_nt: TGTGCCAGCAGCTTAGATAGGGGGCTAGAGGCTTTCTTT; cdr3_aa: CASSLDRGLEAFF
clone_size: once; j_call: TRBJ1-2; d_call: NA; v_call: TRBV6-1; cdr3_nt: TGTGCCAGCAGTGAAGGATGGGGGGGTCCCATAGGGGGCTACACCTTC; cdr3_aa: CASSEGWGGPIGGYTF
clone_size: NA; j_call: TRBJ2-7; d_call: NA; v_call: TRBV11-2; cdr3_nt: TGTGCCAGCAGCTTAGATAAGGCACAGCAGTACTTC; cdr3_aa: CASSLDKAQQYF
clone_size: few; j_call: TRBJ1-2; d_call: NA; v_call: TRBV6-1; cdr3_nt: TGTGCCAGCAGTGACATCCTTTCTAACTATGGCTACACCTTC; cdr3_aa: CASSDILSNYGYTF
clone_size: NA; j_call: TRBJ1-1; d_call: TRBD1; v_call: TRBV6-1; cdr3_nt: TGTGCCAGCAGTGAGTACAGGGGACTGGTTATTGCTTTCTTT; cdr3_aa: CASSEYRGLVIAFF
clone_size: once; j_call: TRBJ2-3; d_call: NA; v_call: TRBV5-6; cdr3_nt: TGTGCCAGCAGCCAGGGACGCCGCCGGTCAGATACGCAGTATTTT; cdr3_aa: CASSQGRRRSDTQYF
clone_size: few; j_call: TRBJ2-7; d_call: NA; v_call: TRBV28; cdr3_nt: TGTGCCAGCAGTTTGGATCACAGGGGACTGGTGCTGTACTTC; cdr3_aa: CASSLDHRGLVLYF
clone_size: NA; j_call: TRBJ1-1; d_call: TRBD1; v_call: TRBV4-2; cdr3_nt: TGTGCCAGCAGGCTACAGGGGGCGACGAAAGCTTTCTTT; cdr3_aa: CASRLQGATKAFF
clone_size: once; j_call: TRBJ2-3; d_call: NA; v_call: TRBV6-5; cdr3_nt: TGTGCCAGCAGGATGTACCCGAGGGCAGATACGCAGTATTTT; cdr3_aa: CASRMYPRADTQYF
clone_size: NA; j_call: TRBJ1-3; d_call: NA; v_call: TRBV4-3; cdr3_nt: TGCGCCAGCAGCCCCGGGGGCTTGGGCGTCTTAGCTGGAAACACCATATATTTT; cdr3_aa: CASSPGGLGVLAGNTIYF
clone_size: NA; j_call: TRBJ1-6; d_call: NA; v_call: TRBV28; cdr3_nt: TGTGCCAGCAGTCCTTCTGACAGGATAGTTGGTGGAGCCCTCCACTTT; cdr3_aa: CASSPSDRIVGGALHF
clone_size: NA; j_call: TRBJ1-3; d_call: NA; v_call: TRBV5-1; cdr3_nt: TGCGCCAGCAGCTTGGACCTGAGCTCTGGAAACACCATATATTTT; cdr3_aa: CASSLDLSSGNTIYF
clone_size: NA; j_call: TRBJ2-3; d_call: NA; v_call: TRBV7-2; cdr3_nt: TGTGCCAGCAGCTTTTCAGGGGTTCCCACAGATACGCAGTATTTT; cdr3_aa: CASSFSGVPTDTQYF
clone_size: NA; j_call: TRBJ1-3; d_call: NA; v_call: TRBV28; cdr3_nt: TGTGCCAGCAGTTTATTTCTCGGGGCATCTGGAAACACCATATATTTT; cdr3_aa: CASSLFLGASGNTIYF
clone_size: NA; j_call: TRBJ2-2; d_call: NA; v_call: TRBV7-9; cdr3_nt: TGTGCCAGCAGCTTAGACCAGACCGGGGAGCTGTTTTTT; cdr3_aa: CASSLDQTGELFF
clone_size: once; j_call: TRBJ1-6; d_call: TRBD1; v_call: TRBV28; cdr3_nt: TGTGCCAGCAGTTTAGCCCGACAGGGTAACGGCCCACCCCTCCACTTT; cdr3_aa: CASSLARQGNGPPLHF
clone_size: NA; j_call: TRBJ2-5; d_call: TRBD2; v_call: TRBV5-4; cdr3_nt: TGTGCCAGCAGCTTAGGCGGCGGACTAGCTCAGGAGACCCAGTACTTC; cdr3_aa: CASSLGGGLAQETQYF
clone_size: NA; j_call: TRBJ1-2; d_call: TRBD1; v_call: TRBV15; cdr3_nt: TGTGCCACCAGCAGCGGACAGGGTTTCATAGGCTATGGCTACACCTTC; cdr3_aa: CATSSGQGFIGYGYTF
clone_size: NA; j_call: TRBJ1-5; d_call: NA; v_call: TRBV15; cdr3_nt: TGTGCCACCAGCTTTGGGAGGGTTGGGGGAAGCAATCAGCCCCAGCATTTT; cdr3_aa: CATSFGRVGGSNQPQHF
clone_size: NA; j_call: TRBJ2-3; d_call: NA; v_call: TRBV30; cdr3_nt: TGTGCCTGGAAGCTTACAGATACGCAGTATTTT; cdr3_aa: CAWKLTDTQYF
clone_size: NA; j_call: TRBJ2-5; d_call: TRBD2; v_call: TRBV4-1; cdr3_nt: TGCGCCAGCAGGGCTAGCGGGGTGGAGACCCAGTACTTC; cdr3_aa: CASRASGVETQYF
clone_size: few; j_call: TRBJ1-2; d_call: TRBD1; v_call: TRBV7-2; cdr3_nt: TGTGCCAGCAGCTTACGCAGGGGGGACGGCTACACCTTC; cdr3_aa: CASSLRRGDGYTF
clone_size: once; j_call: TRBJ2-6; d_call: NA; v_call: TRBV11-2; cdr3_nt: TGTGCCAGCAGTCCAGGGGTCGGTTCCGGGGCCAACGTCCTGACTTTC; cdr3_aa: CASSPGVGSGANVLTF
clone_size: once; j_call: TRBJ1-3; d_call: TRBD1; v_call: TRBV28; cdr3_nt: TGTGCCAGCAGTTTATATCCTGACAGGGGAGACGGAAACACCATATATTTT; cdr3_aa: CASSLYPDRGDGNTIYF
clone_size: NA; j_call: TRBJ1-1; d_call: NA; v_call: TRBV5-1; cdr3_nt: TGCGCCAGCAGCTTGGGGCGGAAGAATGAAGCTTTCTTT; cdr3_aa: CASSLGRKNEAFF
clone_size: NA; j_call: TRBJ2-5; d_call: TRBD1; v_call: TRBV2; cdr3_nt: TGTGCCAGCAGCAGGGACAGGGTTTGGCAAGAGACCCAGTACTTC; cdr3_aa: CASSRDRVWQETQYF
clone_size: NA; j_call: TRBJ1-2; d_call: NA; v_call: TRBV28; cdr3_nt: TGTGCCAGCAGTTTCCCTTCTATGGGCTATGGCTACACCTTC; cdr3_aa: CASSFPSMGYGYTF
clone_size: NA; j_call: TRBJ2-3; d_call: NA; v_call: TRBV7-9; cdr3_nt: TGTGCCAGCAGCTTAGCGGGCGAAGGTACGCAGTATTTT; cdr3_aa: CASSLAGEGTQYF
clone_size: NA; j_call: TRBJ1-5; d_call: TRBD1; v_call: TRBV2; cdr3_nt: TGTGCCAGCAGTGGACAGGGAGGCAATCAGCCCCAGCATTTT; cdr3_aa: CASSGQGGNQPQHF
clone_size: few; j_call: TRBJ2-7; d_call: TRBD2; v_call: TRBV7-8; cdr3_nt: TGTGCCAGCAGCTCCGGGACTACTTACTACGAGCAGTACTTC; cdr3_aa: CASSSGTTYYEQYF
clone_size: NA; j_call: TRBJ2-7; d_call: NA; v_call: TRBV4-1; cdr3_nt: TGCGCCAGCAGCCGAGTTAATGGAAAGGAGCAGTACTTC; cdr3_aa: CASSRVNGKEQYF
clone_size: NA; j_call: TRBJ2-2; d_call: NA; v_call: TRBV4-2; cdr3_nt: TGTGCCAGCAGCCAAGCTTCTACCGGGGAGCTGTTTTTT; cdr3_aa: CASSQASTGELFF
clone_size: once; j_call: TRBJ2-2; d_call: NA; v_call: TRBV28; cdr3_nt: TGTGCCAGCAGTTTATGGGGAAGGGACACCGGGGAGCTGTTTTTT; cdr3_aa: CASSLWGRDTGELFF